This T cell receptor (beta chain) originates from a study of T-cell memory formation after mild COVID-19. As for the study in general: The two donors had largely donor-specific TCR clusters.

This clonotype was seen a few times. The antigen is unknown. TCR alpha and TCR beta cDNA libraries carrying sample barcodes and UMIs came from 5'RACE with constant-segment primers. TCRdb re-derived calls from the 5' RACE reads in MiXCR, one entry per CDR3 protein. The table has about 320,000 distinct CDR3 sequences, roughly an eighth seen once. The study's findings and limits: Chiefly within CM and EM were the contracting CD4+ clones; CD8+ ones were within EMRA. Nothing confirmed that second-wave clones peaking on day 37 were specific for SARS-CoV-2.

The CDR3 extends over 14 amino acids. The ends lost 6 bases at V and 5 bases at J; junction bases unmatched: 9. The chain combines TRBV12-3 or TRBV12-4 with TRBJ2-5; TRBD2 agrees at 7 bases. The receptor's source is a man between 18 and 35 years old who had mild COVID-19 (a few samples of this study predate the infection). Cell type and time point are not known. The specimen sequenced was PBMCs or a T cell subset sorted from them (not recorded which). The CDR3 reads CASSRLGGIETQYF. The CDR3, as DNA: TGTGCCAGCAGCCGCCTGGGGGGGATTGAGACCCAGTACTTC.